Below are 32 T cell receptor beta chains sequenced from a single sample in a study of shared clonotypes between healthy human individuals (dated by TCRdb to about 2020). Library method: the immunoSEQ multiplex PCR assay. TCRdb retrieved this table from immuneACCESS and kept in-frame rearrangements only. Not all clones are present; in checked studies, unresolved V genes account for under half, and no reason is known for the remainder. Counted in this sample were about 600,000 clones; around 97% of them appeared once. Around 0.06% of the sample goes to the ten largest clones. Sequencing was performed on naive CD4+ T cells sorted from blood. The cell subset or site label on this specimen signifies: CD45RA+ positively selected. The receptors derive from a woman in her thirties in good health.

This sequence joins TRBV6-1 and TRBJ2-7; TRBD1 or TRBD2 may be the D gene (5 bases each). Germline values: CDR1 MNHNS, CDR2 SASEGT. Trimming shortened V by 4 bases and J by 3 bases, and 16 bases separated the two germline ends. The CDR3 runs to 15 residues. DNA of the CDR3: TGTGCCAGCAGTGTAGTGGGGGAGCGAGTCTACGAGCAGTACTTC. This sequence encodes CASSVVGERVYEQYF.

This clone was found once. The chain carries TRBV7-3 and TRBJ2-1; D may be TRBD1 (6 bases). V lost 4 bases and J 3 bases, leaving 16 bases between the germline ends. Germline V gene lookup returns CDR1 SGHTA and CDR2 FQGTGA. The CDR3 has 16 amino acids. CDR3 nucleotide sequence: TGTGCCAGCAGCTCGACTCGAGGGGGTATCTACAATGAGCAGTTCTTC. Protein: CASSSTRGGIYNEQFF. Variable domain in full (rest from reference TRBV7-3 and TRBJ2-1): GAGVSQTPSNKVTEKGKYVELRCDPISGHTALYWYRQSLGQGPEFLIYFQGTGAADDSGLPNDRFFAVRPEGSVSTLKIQRTERGDSAVYLCASSSTRGGIYNEQFFGPGTRLTVL.

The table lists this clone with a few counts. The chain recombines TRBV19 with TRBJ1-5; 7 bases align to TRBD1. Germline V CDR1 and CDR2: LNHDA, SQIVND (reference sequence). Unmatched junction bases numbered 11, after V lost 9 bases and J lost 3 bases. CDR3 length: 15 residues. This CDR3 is CASRQGLFYNQPQHF. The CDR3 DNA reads TGTGCCAGCAGACAGGGATTGTTTTACAATCAGCCCCAGCATTTT.

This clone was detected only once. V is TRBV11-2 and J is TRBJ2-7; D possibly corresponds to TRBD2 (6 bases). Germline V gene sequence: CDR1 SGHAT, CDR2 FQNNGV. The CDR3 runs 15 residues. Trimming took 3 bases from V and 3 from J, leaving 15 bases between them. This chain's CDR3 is CASSFFLGEDYEQYF. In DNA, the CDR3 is TGTGCCAGCAGCTTCTTTCTCGGGGAGGACTACGAGCAGTACTTC.

The CDR3 DNA reads as TGTGCCAGCAGTGGGCAGGGGGCCACCGGGGAGCTGTTTTTT. It encodes CASSGQGATGELFF. The chain combines TRBV6-1 with TRBJ2-2; 8 nucleotides agree with TRBD1. V was clipped by 4 bases and J by 4 bases; unmatched bases: 2. The germline gives CDR1 MNHNS, CDR2 SASEGT. The CDR3 length is 14 residues.

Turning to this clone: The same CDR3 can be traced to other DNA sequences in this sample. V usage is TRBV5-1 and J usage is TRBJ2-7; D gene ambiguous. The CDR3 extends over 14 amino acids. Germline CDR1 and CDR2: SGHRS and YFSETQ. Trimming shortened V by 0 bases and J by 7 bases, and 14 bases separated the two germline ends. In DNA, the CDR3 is TGCGCCAGCAGCTTGGGAGTGGCAGGTTATGAGCAGTACTTC. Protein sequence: CASSLGVAGYEQYF.

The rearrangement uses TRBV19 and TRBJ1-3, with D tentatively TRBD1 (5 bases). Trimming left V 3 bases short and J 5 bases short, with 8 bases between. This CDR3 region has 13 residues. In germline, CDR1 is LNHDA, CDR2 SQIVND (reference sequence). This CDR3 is CASSIRGRNTIYF. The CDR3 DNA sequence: TGTGCCAGTAGTATCCGGGGACGAAACACCATATATTTT.

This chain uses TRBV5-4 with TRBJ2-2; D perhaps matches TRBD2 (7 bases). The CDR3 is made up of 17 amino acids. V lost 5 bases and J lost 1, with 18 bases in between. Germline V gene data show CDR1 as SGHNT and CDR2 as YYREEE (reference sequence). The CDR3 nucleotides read TGTGCCAGCAGTGCCCAGGGGAGGGTACAGAACACCGGGGAGCTGTTTTTT. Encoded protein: CASSAQGRVQNTGELFF.

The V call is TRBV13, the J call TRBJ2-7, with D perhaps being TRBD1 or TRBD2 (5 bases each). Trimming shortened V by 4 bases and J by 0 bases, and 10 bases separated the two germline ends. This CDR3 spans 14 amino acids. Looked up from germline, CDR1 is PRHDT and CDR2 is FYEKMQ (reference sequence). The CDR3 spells CASSSGRRSYEQYF. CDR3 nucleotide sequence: TGTGCCAGCAGCTCGGGACGTCGCTCCTACGAGCAGTACTTC.

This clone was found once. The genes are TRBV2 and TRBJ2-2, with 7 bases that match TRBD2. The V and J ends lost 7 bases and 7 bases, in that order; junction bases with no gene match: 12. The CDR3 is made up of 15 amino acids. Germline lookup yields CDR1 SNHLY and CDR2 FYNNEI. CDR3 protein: CASMRDGRWGGELFF. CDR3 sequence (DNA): TGTGCCAGCATGCGAGACGGGAGGTGGGGCGGGGAGCTGTTTTTT.

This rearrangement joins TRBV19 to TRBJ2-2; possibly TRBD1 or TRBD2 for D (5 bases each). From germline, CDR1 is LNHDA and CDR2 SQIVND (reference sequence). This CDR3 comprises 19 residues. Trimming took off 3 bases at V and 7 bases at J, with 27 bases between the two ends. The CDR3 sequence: CASSIRGMLGTIRGGELFF. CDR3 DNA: TGTGCCAGTAGTATTAGGGGAATGCTAGGGACCATACGTGGCGGGGAGCTGTTTTTT.

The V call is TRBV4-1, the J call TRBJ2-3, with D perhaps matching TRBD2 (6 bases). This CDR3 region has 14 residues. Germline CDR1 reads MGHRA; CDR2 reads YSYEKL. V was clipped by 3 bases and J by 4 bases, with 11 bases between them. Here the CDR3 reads CASSQGTGPDTQYF. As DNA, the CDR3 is TGCGCCAGCAGCCAGGGGACTGGCCCAGATACGCAGTATTTT.

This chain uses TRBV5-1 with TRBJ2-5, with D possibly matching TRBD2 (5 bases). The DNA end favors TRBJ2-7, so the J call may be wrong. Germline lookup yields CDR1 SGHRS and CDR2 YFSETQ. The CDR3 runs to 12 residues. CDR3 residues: CASSRGGVEQYF. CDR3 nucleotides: TGCGCCAGCAGCCGGGGTGGCGTCGAGCAGTACTTC.

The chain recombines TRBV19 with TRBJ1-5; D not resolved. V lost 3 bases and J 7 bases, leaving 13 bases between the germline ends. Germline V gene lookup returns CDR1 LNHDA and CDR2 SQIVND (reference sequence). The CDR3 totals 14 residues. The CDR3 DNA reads TGTGCCAGTAGTATTCAAGGCTCCGGACAGCCCCAGCATTTT. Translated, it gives CASSIQGSGQPQHF.

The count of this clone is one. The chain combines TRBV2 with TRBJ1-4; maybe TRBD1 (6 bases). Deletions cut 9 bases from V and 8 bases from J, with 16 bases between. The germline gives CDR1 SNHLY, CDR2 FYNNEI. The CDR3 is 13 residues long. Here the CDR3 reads CARRQELGEKLFF. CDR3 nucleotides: TGTGCCAGACGACAGGAGCTCGGAGAAAAACTGTTTTTT.

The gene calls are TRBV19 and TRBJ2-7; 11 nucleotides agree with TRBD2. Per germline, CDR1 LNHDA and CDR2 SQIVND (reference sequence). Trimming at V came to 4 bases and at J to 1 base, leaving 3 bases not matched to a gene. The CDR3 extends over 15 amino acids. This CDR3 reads CASSTGLAVSYEQYF. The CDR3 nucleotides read TGTGCCAGTAGTACGGGACTAGCGGTGTCCTACGAGCAGTACTTC.

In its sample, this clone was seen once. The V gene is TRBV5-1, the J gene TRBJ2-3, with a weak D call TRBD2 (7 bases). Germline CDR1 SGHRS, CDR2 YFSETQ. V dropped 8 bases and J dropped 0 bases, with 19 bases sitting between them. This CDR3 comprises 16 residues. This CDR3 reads CASFPMGGLSTDTQYF. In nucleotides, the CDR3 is TGCGCCAGTTTCCCTATGGGGGGGCTTAGCACAGATACGCAGTATTTT.

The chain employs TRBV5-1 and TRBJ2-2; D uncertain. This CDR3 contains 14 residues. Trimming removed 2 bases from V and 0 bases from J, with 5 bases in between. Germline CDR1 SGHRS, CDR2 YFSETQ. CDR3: CASSLIPNTGELFF. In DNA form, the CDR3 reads TGCGCCAGCAGCTTAATCCCGAACACCGGGGAGCTGTTTTTT.

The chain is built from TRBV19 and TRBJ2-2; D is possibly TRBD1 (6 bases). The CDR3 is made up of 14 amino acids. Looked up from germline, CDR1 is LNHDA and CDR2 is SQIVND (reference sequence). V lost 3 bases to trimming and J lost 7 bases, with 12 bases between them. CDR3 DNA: TGTGCCAGTAGTATTTATGTACAGGGCGGGGAGCTGTTTTTT. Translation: CASSIYVQGGELFF.

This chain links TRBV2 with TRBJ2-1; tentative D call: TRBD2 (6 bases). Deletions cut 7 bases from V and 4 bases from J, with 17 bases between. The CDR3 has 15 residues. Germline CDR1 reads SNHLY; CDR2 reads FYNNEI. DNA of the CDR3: TGTGCCAGCACCCCGGGACTCTCGTTTTACAATGAGCAGTTCTTC. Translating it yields CASTPGLSFYNEQFF.

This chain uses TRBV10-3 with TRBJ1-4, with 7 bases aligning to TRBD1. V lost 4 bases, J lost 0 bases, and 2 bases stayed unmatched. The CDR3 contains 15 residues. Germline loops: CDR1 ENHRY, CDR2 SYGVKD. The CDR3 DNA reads TGTGCCATCAGTGCAGACAGGGCAACTAATGAAAAACTGTTTTTT. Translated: CAISADRATNEKLFF.

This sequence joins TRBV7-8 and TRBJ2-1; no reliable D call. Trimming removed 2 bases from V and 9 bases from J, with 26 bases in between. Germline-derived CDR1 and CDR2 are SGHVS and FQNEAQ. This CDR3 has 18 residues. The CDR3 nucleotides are TGTGCCAGCAGCTTAAGGTCTCGTGGCGGTTTCGGAACGGGTGAGCAGTTCTTC. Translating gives CASSLRSRGGFGTGEQFF.

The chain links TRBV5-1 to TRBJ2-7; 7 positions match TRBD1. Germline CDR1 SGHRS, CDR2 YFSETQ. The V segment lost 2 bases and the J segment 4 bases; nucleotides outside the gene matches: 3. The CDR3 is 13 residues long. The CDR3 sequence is CASSFDRAYEQYF. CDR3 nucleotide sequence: TGCGCCAGCAGCTTTGACAGGGCATACGAGCAGTACTTC.

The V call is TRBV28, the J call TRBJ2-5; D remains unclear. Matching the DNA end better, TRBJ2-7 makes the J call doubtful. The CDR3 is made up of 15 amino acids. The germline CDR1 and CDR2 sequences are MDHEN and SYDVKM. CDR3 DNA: TGTGCCAGCAGTTCGCCTCCGGACCCCTTTTACGAGCAGTACTTC. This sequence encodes CASSSPPDPFYEQYF.

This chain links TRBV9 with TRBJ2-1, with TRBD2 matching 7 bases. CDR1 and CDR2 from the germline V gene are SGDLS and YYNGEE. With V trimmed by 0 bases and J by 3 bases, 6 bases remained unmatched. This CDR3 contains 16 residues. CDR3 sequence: CASSVGIAGVYNEQFF. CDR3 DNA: TGTGCCAGCAGCGTAGGAATAGCGGGTGTCTACAATGAGCAGTTCTTC.

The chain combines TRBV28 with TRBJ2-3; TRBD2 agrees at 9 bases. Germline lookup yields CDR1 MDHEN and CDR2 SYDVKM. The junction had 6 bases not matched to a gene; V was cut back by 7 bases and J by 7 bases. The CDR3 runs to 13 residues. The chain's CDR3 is CASTIAGANTQYF. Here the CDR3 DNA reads TGTGCCAGCACCATAGCGGGAGCGAATACGCAGTATTTT. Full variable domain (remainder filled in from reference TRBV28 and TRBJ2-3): DVKVTQSSRYLVKRTGEKVFLECVQDMDHENMFWYRQDPGLGLRLIYFSYDVKMKEKGDIPEGYSVSREKKERFSLILESASTNQTSMYLCASTIAGANTQYFGPGTRLTVL.

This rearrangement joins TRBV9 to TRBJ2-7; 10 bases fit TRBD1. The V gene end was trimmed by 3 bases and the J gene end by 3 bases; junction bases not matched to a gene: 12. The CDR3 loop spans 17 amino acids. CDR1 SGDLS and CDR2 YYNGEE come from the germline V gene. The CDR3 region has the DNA TGTGCCAGCAGCGGAGGCGAAGGGACAGGGGTTCTCTACGAGCAGTACTTC. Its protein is CASSGGEGTGVLYEQYF.

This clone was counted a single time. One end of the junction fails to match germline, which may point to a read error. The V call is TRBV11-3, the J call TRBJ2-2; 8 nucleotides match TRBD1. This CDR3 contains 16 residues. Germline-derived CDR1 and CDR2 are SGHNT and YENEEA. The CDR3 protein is CASSSYRGSNSGELFF. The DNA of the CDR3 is TGTGCCAGCAGCTCGTACAGGGGGTCTAACAGCGGGGAGCTGTTTTTT.

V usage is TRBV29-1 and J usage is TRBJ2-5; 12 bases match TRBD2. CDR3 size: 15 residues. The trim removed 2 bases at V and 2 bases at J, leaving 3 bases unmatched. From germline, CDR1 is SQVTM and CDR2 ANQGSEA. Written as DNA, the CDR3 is TGCAGCGTTGAACCGACTAGCGGGAGTCAAGAGACCCAGTACTTC. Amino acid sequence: CSVEPTSGSQETQYF.

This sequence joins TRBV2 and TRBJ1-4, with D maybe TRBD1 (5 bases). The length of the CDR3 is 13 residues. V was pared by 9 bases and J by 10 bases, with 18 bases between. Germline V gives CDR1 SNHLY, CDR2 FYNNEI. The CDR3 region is CASKGERGGKLFF. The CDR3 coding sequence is TGTGCCAGTAAGGGCGAAAGGGGAGGAAAACTGTTTTTT.

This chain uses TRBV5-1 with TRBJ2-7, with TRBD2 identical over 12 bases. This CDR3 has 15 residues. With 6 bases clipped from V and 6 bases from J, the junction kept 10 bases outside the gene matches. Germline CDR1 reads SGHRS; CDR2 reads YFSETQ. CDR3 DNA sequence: TGCGCCAGCAAGCCGACTAGCGGGAGTCCGTCCGAGCAGTACTTC. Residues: CASKPTSGSPSEQYF.

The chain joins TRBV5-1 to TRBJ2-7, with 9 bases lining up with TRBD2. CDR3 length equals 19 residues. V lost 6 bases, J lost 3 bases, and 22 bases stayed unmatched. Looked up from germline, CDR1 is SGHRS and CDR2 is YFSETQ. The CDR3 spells CASNPRRSSGGRALYEQYF. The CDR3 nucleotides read TGCGCCAGCAACCCGCGGCGGTCGAGTGGCGGGAGGGCGCTCTACGAGCAGTACTTC.